Reported below is one TCR beta chain. Germline assignment: CDR1 MDHEN and CDR2 SYDVKM. The junction had 14 bases not matched to a gene; V was cut back by 8 bases and J by 7 bases. This CDR3 region has 15 residues. Per the study methods: By means of reference gene primer amplification, nucleated cell counts were estimated. The repertoire was sequenced with immunoSEQ multiplex PCR; TCRdb's copy has only in-frame clones and lacks some. That table is the source of V, J and clone size, and D and trimming were worked out from the DNA. This table holds about 74,000 clones, roughly three quarters found once. This specimen belongs to a study of blood T cell repertoires in COVID-19. Study-level information: Whether acute or convalescent, the COVID-19 samples came from the United States, Italy and Spain.

The V gene is TRBV28, the J gene TRBJ2-1; TRBD1 aligns across 7 bases. The TCR originated in a man aged 70-80 years with acute or convalescent COVID-19. What was sequenced was peripheral blood. CDR3 residues: CASYPGLGGENEQFF. In nucleotides, the CDR3 is TGTGCCAGCTATCCGGGGTTAGGGGGCGAAAATGAGCAGTTCTTC.